These 22 T cell receptor beta chains were all obtained from the same sample, sequenced in a study of long-term antiretroviral therapy in people with HIV. Researchers report immunoSEQ v3.0 was run at survey level. TCRdb keeps only in-frame clones here, not all; method: immunoSEQ multiplex PCR. The sample consists of some 45,000 clones, approximately 86% of them appearing once. This specimen consisted of unsorted PBMCs, obtained 0.1 years before starting antiretroviral therapy. These receptors originate from a woman in her fifties or sixties with HIV.

The CDR3 is CASRDRGGGEKLFF. CDR3 in DNA: TGTGCCAGCAGAGACAGGGGTGGGGGTGAAAAACTGTTTTTT. The chain combines TRBV6-1 with TRBJ1-4; 8 positions match TRBD1. The germline gives CDR1 MNHNS, CDR2 SASEGT. J lost 7 bases, V lost 6 bases, and 7 bases had no gene match. The CDR3 is made up of 14 amino acids.

Only one count was recorded for this clone. The rearrangement links TRBV9 to TRBJ2-5, with 8 bases lining up with TRBD2. V lost 3 bases to trimming and J lost 4 bases; unmatched junction nucleotides: 17. This CDR3 has 18 residues. Germline V gene lookup returns CDR1 SGDLS and CDR2 YYNGEE. Written as DNA, the CDR3 is TGTGCCAGCAGCGGGCCCGCTCGAACTAGCGGCCGGTCAGAGACCCAGTACTTC. It codes for CASSGPARTSGRSETQYF.

This chain joins TRBV11-2 and TRBJ1-1; TRBD1 aligns across 8 bases. CDR3 length equals 16 residues. CDR1 is SGHAT and CDR2 is FQNNGV in the germline V gene. V lost 0 bases, J lost 6 bases, and 9 bases stayed unmatched. The CDR3 nucleotides are TGTGCCAGCAGCTTAGATCCCCAGGGGGCAGCGGCTGAAGCTTTCTTT. Translated: CASSLDPQGAAAEAFF.

The chain couples TRBV12-5 to TRBJ2-7; D perhaps matches TRBD1 (5 bases). There are 12 residues in the CDR3. The V and J ends lost 1 base and 6 bases respectively, with 7 bases between them. Germline CDR1 is LGHNT and CDR2 is FRNRAP. Here the CDR3 DNA reads TGTGCTAGTGGTTTGGGCCAGGGCGAGCAGTACTTC. It specifies CASGLGQGEQYF.

V gene TRBV6-1 combines with J gene TRBJ1-1, with a weak D call TRBD1 (6 bases). V dropped 0 bases and J dropped 4 bases, with 15 bases sitting between them. The CDR3 runs 16 residues. Germline CDR1 reads MNHNS; CDR2 reads SASEGT. CDR3 nucleotides: TGTGCCAGCAGTGAAGCCCTGACCTGGGACATCACTGAAGCTTTCTTT. Translating gives CASSEALTWDITEAFF.

This rearrangement joins TRBV5-1 to TRBJ1-1; TRBD1 is a possible D gene (5 bases). From germline, CDR1 is SGHRS and CDR2 YFSETQ. The CDR3 runs to 15 residues. The V gene lost 0 bases and the J gene lost 4 bases, with 13 bases spanning the gap. As DNA, the CDR3 is TGCGCCAGCAGCTTGGGGGGGTCTATAGGCACTGAAGCTTTCTTT. Protein product: CASSLGGSIGTEAFF. The complete variable domain, with remaining parts taken from reference TRBV5-1 and TRBJ1-1, reads KAGVTQTPRYLIKTRGQQVTLSCSPISGHRSVSWYQQTPGQGLQFLFEYFSETQRNKGNFPGRFSGRQFSNSRSEMNVSTLELGDSALYLCASSLGGSIGTEAFFGQGTRLTVV.

This chain connects TRBV25-1 to TRBJ2-1; D is unclear. The CDR3 has 13 residues. Germline V gives CDR1 MGHDK, CDR2 SYGVNS. Trimming removed 6 bases from V and 4 bases from J, with 10 bases in between. CDR3 DNA: TGTGCCAGCAGGGAGATGGGTTACAATGAGCAGTTCTTC. Protein product: CASREMGYNEQFF. The whole variable domain, remainder taken from reference TRBV25-1 and TRBJ2-1, is EADIYQTPRYLVIGTGKKITLECSQTMGHDKMYWYQQDPGMELHLIHYSYGVNSTEKGDLSSESTVSRIRTEHFPLTLESARPSHTSQYLCASREMGYNEQFFGPGTRLTVL.

V usage is TRBV5-6 and J usage is TRBJ2-7, with D possibly matching TRBD2 (6 bases). The germline V and J ends were trimmed by 1 base and 4 bases, with 15 bases remaining between them. Germline loops: CDR1 SGHDT, CDR2 YYEEEE. CDR3 size: 15 residues. CDR3 sequence (DNA): TGTGCCAGCAGCTTGCCCCTAGGGACTTTTTACGAGCAGTACTTC. This encodes CASSLPLGTFYEQYF. The entire variable domain, with the rest obtained from reference TRBV5-6 and TRBJ2-7, is as follows: DAGVTQSPTHLIKTRGQQVTLRCSPKSGHDTVSWYQQALGQGPQFIFQYYEEEERQRGNFPDRFSGHQFPNYSSELNVNALLLGDSALYLCASSLPLGTFYEQYFGPGTRLTVT.

J is TRBJ1-5 and V is TRBV7-8; D gene ambiguous. This CDR3 region has 16 residues. V was trimmed by 1 base and J by 3 bases, leaving 13 bases between them. From germline, CDR1 is SGHVS and CDR2 FQNEAQ. CDR3 loop: CASSLEGYGDNQPQHF. In nucleotides, the CDR3 is TGTGCCAGCAGCTTAGAAGGGTATGGGGACAATCAGCCCCAGCATTTT. Full variable domain (missing parts from reference TRBV7-8 and TRBJ1-5): GAGVSQSPRYKVAKRGQDVALRCDPISGHVSLFWYQQALGQGPEFLTYFQNEAQLDKSGLPSDRFFAERPEGSVSTLKIQRTQQEDSAVYLCASSLEGYGDNQPQHFGDGTRLSIL.

The rearrangement links TRBV27 to TRBJ1-6, with D possibly matching TRBD1 (5 bases). The CDR3 spans 13 residues. Germline CDR1 MNHEY, CDR2 SMNVEV (reference sequence). Trimming removed 6 bases at V and 10 bases at J, with 13 bases between. The CDR3 region has the DNA TGTGCCAGCAGGGGGCCAGGACTATCACCCCTCCACTTT. Translated: CASRGPGLSPLHF.

This clone has only one observation. The chain's CDR3 is CASSLGGGTYEQYF. CDR3 sequence (DNA): TGTGCCAGCAGCTTAGGGGGCGGAACCTACGAGCAGTACTTC. This chain joins TRBV11-3 and TRBJ2-7; D perhaps matches TRBD1 (5 bases). V lost 1 base, J lost 2 bases, and 9 bases lay in between. The CDR3 has 14 amino acids. Germline loops: CDR1 SGHNT, CDR2 YENEEA. The variable domain in full, with the rest retrieved from reference TRBV11-3 and TRBJ2-7, is EAGVVQSPRYKIIEKKQPVAFWCNPISGHNTLYWYLQNLGQGPELLIRYENEEAVDDSQLPKDRFSAERLKGVDSTLKIQPAELGDSAVYLCASSLGGGTYEQYFGPGTRLTVT.

The chain links TRBV30 to TRBJ2-2; D remains unclear. V lost 2 bases to trimming and J lost 2 bases, with 12 bases between them. This CDR3 comprises 15 residues. Germline V lookup: CDR1 GTSNPN, CDR2 SVGIG (reference sequence). CDR3: CAWSPAWKNTGELFF. CDR3 sequence (DNA): TGTGCCTGGAGTCCGGCCTGGAAAAACACCGGGGAGCTGTTTTTT.

The rearrangement joins TRBV5-4 to TRBJ2-3; 7 positions agree with TRBD1. CDR1 is SGHNT, CDR2 YYREEE, per germline (reference sequence). There are 15 residues in the CDR3. The trim removed 0 bases at V and 5 bases at J, leaving 6 bases unmatched. The CDR3: CASSLEGQRLDTQYF. The CDR3 DNA reads as TGTGCCAGCAGCTTGGAGGGACAGCGTTTAGATACGCAGTATTTT.

The J gene is TRBJ1-5, the V gene TRBV19; 8 nucleotides align to TRBD1. Germline loops: CDR1 LNHDA, CDR2 SQIVND (reference sequence). This CDR3 region has 16 residues. With 5 bases clipped from V and 4 bases from J, the junction kept 10 bases outside the gene matches. The CDR3 DNA follows: TGTGCCAGTAGTGGGACAGGATCTGATCCAAATCAGCCCCAGCATTTT. Translating it yields CASSGTGSDPNQPQHF.

V and J are TRBV5-1 and TRBJ2-7, with unresolved D. The CDR3 extends over 15 amino acids. Trimming pared 1 base from V and 2 bases from J, leaving 13 bases between. Germline V gene sequence: CDR1 SGHRS, CDR2 YFSETQ. Here the CDR3 DNA reads TGCGCCAGCAGCTTGTCAGGACCGCAGGCCTACGAGCAGTACTTC. The encoded protein is CASSLSGPQAYEQYF.

The V gene is TRBV9, the J gene TRBJ2-7, with D unclear. There are 14 residues in the CDR3. CDR1 is SGDLS and CDR2 is YYNGEE in the germline V gene. Trimming stripped 0 bases from V and 3 bases from J, with 10 bases between. DNA of the CDR3: TGTGCCAGCAGCGTAGGTCAGACCAGCTACGAGCAGTACTTC. Amino acid sequence: CASSVGQTSYEQYF.

The sample holds one count of this clone. The genes are TRBV12-2 and TRBJ2-1; the listed D gene, TRBD1, was not tested against the DNA. TRBV12-2 is deemed a pseudogene. This CDR3 has 14 residues. For the CDR3, the DNA is TGTGCAAGTCGCTTCGGACAGCGGAGCAATGAGCAGTTCTTC. It yields the protein CASRFGQRSNEQFF.

This clone came up once. V and J are TRBV6-1 and TRBJ2-5, with 11 bases lining up with TRBD1. This CDR3 spans 18 amino acids. Trimming cost V 2 bases and J 4 bases; bases outside gene matches: 12. Germline V CDR1 and CDR2: MNHNS, SASEGT. CDR3 sequence (DNA): TGTGCCAGCAGTGAAAGGGACAGGGGGTGGAGGATCGGAGAGACCCAGTACTTC. It translates to CASSERDRGWRIGETQYF.

The chain combines TRBV19 with TRBJ1-2, with TRBD1 identical over 9 bases. CDR3 length: 16 amino acids. Germline V gives CDR1 LNHDA, CDR2 SQIVND (reference sequence). The V gene end was trimmed by 5 bases and the J gene end by 2 bases; junction bases not matched to a gene: 9. For the CDR3, the DNA is TGTGCCAGTAGTGTGCGCGGGACAGGGAAGAACTATGGCTACACCTTC. Residues: CASSVRGTGKNYGYTF.

The genes are TRBV30 and TRBJ1-1; 8 bases are a match to TRBD1. Germline CDR1 GTSNPN, CDR2 SVGIG (reference sequence). The CDR3 length is 14 residues. J lost 0 bases, V lost 5 bases, and 5 bases had no gene match. In DNA form, the CDR3 reads TGTGCCTGGGGACAGGGTGTAATGAACACTGAAGCTTTCTTT. This gives the protein CAWGQGVMNTEAFF.

This clone was observed a single time. The rearrangement links TRBV19 to TRBJ2-5, with 7 bases matching TRBD2. The CDR3 totals 15 residues. Germline CDR1 LNHDA, CDR2 SQIVND (reference sequence). J was trimmed by 2 bases and V by 4 bases; bases with no gene match: 7. The CDR3 loop reads CASSTERGSQETQYF. The CDR3 nucleotides read TGTGCCAGTAGTACCGAGCGGGGCTCACAAGAGACCCAGTACTTC.

The chain employs TRBV5-6 and TRBJ2-3; D uncertain. CDR1 and CDR2 from the germline V gene are SGHDT and YYEEEE. This CDR3 has 15 amino acids. Trimming pared 4 bases from V and 5 bases from J, leaving 17 bases between. Here the CDR3 DNA reads TGTGCCAGCAGCGCTAAAAGGGTGTTAAGAGATACGCAGTATTTT. It specifies CASSAKRVLRDTQYF.